Shown below are 30 T cell receptor beta chains from a single sample sequenced in a study of blood T cell repertoires in COVID-19. Here immunoSEQ multiplex PCR was the method, and the copy in TCRdb shows in-frame clones only, minus some. The table shows fewer than 250,000 clones, with about 88% occurring only once. Sequencing used peripheral blood. These receptors all come from a woman aged 55-70 years with acute or convalescent COVID-19.

V usage is TRBV28 and J usage is TRBJ2-3, with D possibly matching TRBD1 (5 bases). This CDR3 region has 15 residues. Germline CDR1 MDHEN, CDR2 SYDVKM. Trimming removed 3 bases at V and 2 bases at J, with 12 bases between. CDR3 sequence: CASSFDDRDTDTQYF. CDR3 DNA: TGTGCCAGCAGTTTTGACGACAGAGACACAGATACGCAGTATTTT.

This chain joins TRBV7-2 and TRBJ1-2, with unresolved D. The CDR3 extends over 13 amino acids. The germline CDR1 and CDR2 sequences are SGHTA and FQGNSA. Trimming removed 2 bases at V and 4 bases at J, with 8 bases between. CDR3 coding DNA: TGTGCCAGCAGCTTATTCCCTCGCTATGGCTACACCTTC. Protein sequence: CASSLFPRYGYTF.

The V gene is TRBV11-2, the J gene TRBJ2-5, with D perhaps TRBD2 (6 bases). Trimming shortened V by 5 bases and J by 5 bases, and 12 bases separated the two germline ends. This CDR3 is built from 13 residues. The V gene's germline CDR1 is SGHAT and CDR2 FQNNGV. The DNA for the CDR3 is TGTGCCAGCAGCCCGGGACTCGGGGAGACCCAGTACTTC. Translating gives CASSPGLGETQYF. The full variable domain, in which reference TRBV11-2 and TRBJ2-5 provide the parts outside the CDR3, is EAGVAQSPRYKIIEKRQSVAFWCNPISGHATLYWYQQILGQGPKLLIQFQNNGVVDDSQLPKDRFSAERLKGVDSTLKIQPAKLEDSAVYLCASSPGLGETQYFGPGTRLLVL.

CDR3 bases: TGTGCCTGGAGTGTACTCGGCAGCGCTGAAGCTTTCTTT. Translated, it gives CAWSVLGSAEAFF. V gene TRBV30 combines with J gene TRBJ1-1; D is ambiguous. There are 13 residues in the CDR3. V lost 0 bases to trimming and J lost 6 bases, with 11 bases between them. CDR1 is GTSNPN and CDR2 is SVGIG in the germline V gene (reference sequence).

This rearrangement joins TRBV25-1 to TRBJ1-1; D gene unclear. V was clipped by 6 bases and J by 4 bases, with 6 bases between them. Germline V gives CDR1 MGHDK, CDR2 SYGVNS. This CDR3 comprises 11 residues. CDR3 DNA: TGTGCCAGCAGGGGAGGCACTGAAGCTTTCTTT. Translated, it gives CASRGGTEAFF.

This clone came up once. This chain connects TRBV11-2 to TRBJ2-5; possibly TRBD2 for D (6 bases). The CDR3 is 14 residues long. V was cut by 5 bases and J by 7 bases, with 17 bases left in between. Germline values: CDR1 SGHAT, CDR2 FQNNGV. CDR3 DNA sequence: TGTGCCAGCAGCAGACCGGGACTGACTTTGACCCAGTACTTC. This gives the protein CASSRPGLTLTQYF.

The V gene is TRBV3-1 (or the pseudogene TRBV3-2), the J gene TRBJ1-1, with 11 bases identical to TRBD1. Germline CDR1 is LGHDT and CDR2 is YNNKEL (reference sequence). This CDR3 contains 16 residues. V was pared by 5 bases and J by 5 bases, with 10 bases of the junction left unmatched. CDR3 nucleotides: TGTGCCAGCAGCTCACGGACAGGGGGCATGGAGACTGAAGCTTTCTTT. This gives the protein CASSSRTGGMETEAFF.

This chain joins TRBV28 and TRBJ2-3, with 8 bases matching TRBD1. Germline CDR1 is MDHEN and CDR2 is SYDVKM. V gave up 4 bases and J gave up 4 bases; unmatched junction bases: 7. The CDR3 has 15 residues. CDR3 sequence reads: CASSSPRGPADTQYF. The CDR3 DNA reads TGTGCCAGCAGTTCCCCCAGGGGGCCTGCAGATACGCAGTATTTT.

The V gene is TRBV6-2 or TRBV6-3, the J gene TRBJ2-7; 7 nucleotides line up with TRBD2. This CDR3 has 13 amino acids. The V and J ends lost 4 bases and 4 bases, in that order; junction bases with no gene match: 4. CDR1 MNHEY and CDR2 SVGEGT come from the germline V gene. This chain's CDR3 is CASSSGGTYEQYF. For the CDR3, the DNA is TGTGCCAGCAGTTCCGGGGGGACTTACGAGCAGTACTTC.

The chain uses TRBV3-1 (or the pseudogene TRBV3-2) and TRBJ2-1; D gene unclear. The germline gives CDR1 LGHDT, CDR2 YNNKEL (reference sequence). CDR3 length equals 11 residues. Trimming shortened V by 8 bases and J by 9 bases, and 11 bases separated the two germline ends. CDR3 sequence (DNA): TGTGCCAGCTCCGAGGCCCGTGAGCAGTTCTTC. This sequence encodes CASSEAREQFF.

In DNA form, the CDR3 reads TGCGCCAGCAGCTTGGGTACGGGGGAGGCTGAAGCTTTCTTT. As protein: CASSLGTGEAEAFF. The rearrangement uses TRBV5-1 and TRBJ1-1; a weak D match, TRBD1 (5 bases). The V and J ends lost 0 bases and 6 bases respectively, with 12 bases between them. The germline V gene has CDR1 SGHRS and CDR2 YFSETQ. CDR3 size: 14 residues.

This rearrangement joins TRBV28 to TRBJ2-7; D gene ambiguous. The V gene's germline CDR1 is MDHEN and CDR2 SYDVKM. With 5 bases removed from V and 5 bases from J, the gap between germline ends came to 16 bases. This CDR3 contains 14 residues. The CDR3 spells CASSRPSRFHEQYF. The CDR3, as DNA: TGTGCCAGCAGTAGGCCCAGCAGGTTTCACGAGCAGTACTTC.

The chain uses TRBV3-1 (or the pseudogene TRBV3-2) and TRBJ1-2, with TRBD1 matching over 7 bases. CDR1 is LGHDT and CDR2 is YNNKEL in the germline V gene (reference sequence). Trimming at V came to 5 bases and at J to 4 bases, leaving 4 bases not matched to a gene. The CDR3 extends over 13 amino acids. The CDR3 spells CASSDRQGYGYTF. The CDR3 coding sequence is TGTGCCAGCAGCGATCGACAGGGCTATGGCTACACCTTC.

The CDR3 nucleotides read TGTGCCAGCAGAAGGTCCCAGGGGGGCGAAGAGACCCAGTACTTC. Its protein product is CASRRSQGGEETQYF. The chain is built from TRBV28 and TRBJ2-5; D is perhaps TRBD1 (7 bases). The length of the CDR3 is 15 residues. V lost 6 bases, J lost 3 bases, and 17 bases lay in between. The germline V gene encodes CDR1 MDHEN and CDR2 SYDVKM. Variable domain in full (rest from reference TRBV28 and TRBJ2-5): DVKVTQSSRYLVKRTGEKVFLECVQDMDHENMFWYRQDPGLGLRLIYFSYDVKMKEKGDIPEGYSVSREKKERFSLILESASTNQTSMYLCASRRSQGGEETQYFGPGTRLLVL.

This sequence joins TRBV9 and TRBJ2-3; the match to TRBD1 covers 11 bases. The CDR3 has 16 residues. Germline loops: CDR1 SGDLS, CDR2 YYNGEE. V dropped 4 bases and J dropped 4; count of bases not matched to a gene: 8. As DNA, the CDR3 is TGTGCCAGCAGCCACAGAAGGGGACAGGGGGCAGATACGCAGTATTTT. Protein sequence: CASSHRRGQGADTQYF.

Only one count was recorded for this clone. The chain couples TRBV5-1 to TRBJ2-7; TRBD1 matches 8 bases. V shed 5 bases, J shed 3 bases, and the junction held 10 bases outside the gene matches. The CDR3 is made up of 15 amino acids. The germline V gene encodes CDR1 SGHRS and CDR2 YFSETQ. DNA for the CDR3: TGCGCCAGCAGTCCCTGGACAGGGATGGTCTACGAGCAGTACTTC. It codes for CASSPWTGMVYEQYF.

J is TRBJ2-3 and V is TRBV4-3; a weak D match, TRBD2 (6 bases). The CDR3 runs 17 residues. Per germline, CDR1 LGHNA and CDR2 YSLEER. V lost 1 base and J 5 bases, leaving 19 bases between the germline ends. As DNA, the CDR3 is TGCGCCAGCAGCCAAGCTGGGGGGAGGCAGTATCAAGATACGCAGTATTTT. It codes for CASSQAGGRQYQDTQYF.

The chain uses TRBV5-6 and TRBJ1-1, with a weak D call TRBD1 (6 bases). This CDR3 contains 12 residues. The germline gives CDR1 SGHDT, CDR2 YYEEEE. Trimming took off 4 bases at V and 11 bases at J, with 15 bases between the two ends. CDR3 sequence reads: CASSQQGVGAFF. The CDR3 DNA reads as TGTGCCAGCAGCCAACAGGGTGTGGGGGCTTTCTTT.

The chain employs TRBV6-5 and TRBJ1-2, with 8 bases lining up with TRBD1. V was clipped by 6 bases and J by 8 bases; unmatched bases: 5. Germline V gene sequence: CDR1 MNHEY, CDR2 SVGAGI. CDR3 length: 12 residues. CDR3 DNA: TGTGCCAGCAGCCTGACAGGGGAGGGCTACACCTTC. Protein sequence: CASSLTGEGYTF.

This clone has ten or more counts. The chain recombines TRBV5-1 with TRBJ2-2, with TRBD2 identical over 15 bases. V lost 1 base and J lost 4; bases outside the gene matches: 5. CDR3 length: 18 residues. Germline loops: CDR1 SGHRS, CDR2 YFSETQ. CDR3 protein: CASSLLGLAGGSTGELFF. In nucleotides, the CDR3 is TGCGCCAGCAGCTTGCTGGGACTAGCGGGGGGTTCCACCGGGGAGCTGTTTTTT.

The CDR3 reads CASNDRGLSTEAFF. In DNA form, the CDR3 reads TGTGCCAGTAATGACAGGGGGTTGAGCACTGAAGCTTTCTTT. The J gene is TRBJ1-1, the V gene TRBV19; 9 nucleotides align to TRBD1. This CDR3 region has 14 residues. CDR1 and CDR2 (germline): LNHDA, SQIVND (reference sequence). J gave up 4 bases and V 7 bases, and 7 bases lay outside the gene matches.

The chain carries TRBV29-1 and TRBJ2-4; 7 nucleotides align to TRBD2. The trim removed 7 bases at V and 8 bases at J, leaving 5 bases unmatched. CDR3 length: 11 amino acids. Germline values: CDR1 SQVTM, CDR2 ANQGSEA. The CDR3 reads CSAVRGDIQYF. CDR3 DNA sequence: TGCAGCGCCGTACGGGGGGACATTCAGTACTTC.

The J gene is TRBJ1-2, the V gene TRBV5-8; tentative D call: TRBD1 (5 bases). The CDR3 length is 15 residues. The germline V gene has CDR1 SGHTS and CDR2 YDEGEE. Trimming stripped 1 base from V and 4 bases from J, with 14 bases between. The CDR3 region has the DNA TGTGCCAGCAGCTTGTTAAATCAGGGAGGCTATGGCTACACCTTC. It yields the protein CASSLLNQGGYGYTF.

The J gene is TRBJ2-7, the V gene TRBV19; 9 nucleotides line up with TRBD2. Germline CDR1 is LNHDA and CDR2 is SQIVND (reference sequence). The length of the CDR3 is 15 residues. V lost 5 bases, J lost 2 bases, and 7 bases stayed unmatched. Written as DNA, the CDR3 is TGTGCCAGTAGTCCAGGGCTAGCGGGAACCTACGAGCAGTACTTC. As protein: CASSPGLAGTYEQYF.

The genes are TRBV7-8 and TRBJ2-7; D unresolved. From germline, CDR1 is SGHVS and CDR2 FQNEAQ. There are 15 residues in the CDR3. V was clipped by 2 bases and J by 0 bases, with 11 bases between them. The CDR3, as DNA: TGTGCCAGCAGCTTAACCGCCACTGGCTCCTACGAGCAGTACTTC. Encoded protein: CASSLTATGSYEQYF. Using reference TRBV7-8 and TRBJ2-7 for the parts outside the CDR3, the full variable domain is GAGVSQSPRYKVAKRGQDVALRCDPISGHVSLFWYQQALGQGPEFLTYFQNEAQLDKSGLPSDRFFAERPEGSVSTLKIQRTQQEDSAVYLCASSLTATGSYEQYFGPGTRLTVT.

The chain is built from TRBV9 and TRBJ2-1; 10 nucleotides match TRBD2. The germline CDR1 and CDR2 sequences are SGDLS and YYNGEE. V was clipped by 4 bases and J by 5 bases; unmatched bases: 6. The CDR3 is 15 residues long. This CDR3 is CASSQRTSGNNEQFF. The CDR3 DNA reads as TGTGCCAGCAGCCAACGGACTAGCGGAAACAATGAGCAGTTCTTC.

This chain uses TRBV6-2 or TRBV6-3 with TRBJ1-1; 7 nucleotides agree with TRBD1. Germline V gene data show CDR1 as MNHEY and CDR2 as SVGEGT. The CDR3 is 19 amino acids. V gave up 0 bases and J gave up 2 bases; unmatched junction bases: 15. CDR3 region: CASSYSRGPVQGVNTEAFF. Written as DNA, the CDR3 is TGTGCCAGCAGTTACTCGAGAGGTCCCGTGCAGGGGGTAAACACTGAAGCTTTCTTT.

The rearrangement joins TRBV28 to TRBJ1-1, with D perhaps TRBD1 (5 bases). In germline, CDR1 is MDHEN, CDR2 SYDVKM. The ends were cut back, 6 bases at V and 1 base at J, with 12 bases in the middle. CDR3 length equals 14 residues. CDR3 in DNA: TGTGCCAGCAGGACCGGGGGTAGGAACACTGAAGCTTTCTTT. This encodes CASRTGGRNTEAFF.

The chain is built from TRBV25-1 and TRBJ1-1, with D perhaps TRBD1 (5 bases). Trimming removed 6 bases at V and 5 bases at J, with 13 bases between. CDR1 is MGHDK, CDR2 SYGVNS, per germline. The CDR3 length is 13 residues. The CDR3 DNA is TGTGCCAGCAGCCAGGGTTCGTGGACTGAAGCTTTCTTT. Protein sequence: CASSQGSWTEAFF.

The genes are TRBV7-2 and TRBJ2-2, with D possibly being TRBD1 (5 bases). Per the germline V gene, CDR1 is SGHTA and CDR2 is FQGNSA. The CDR3 is made up of 16 amino acids. The V end lost 5 bases, the J end lost 4 bases, and 17 bases lay between the germline ends. The CDR3 loop reads CASSPPGRAITGELFF. The CDR3 DNA follows: TGTGCCAGCAGCCCCCCGGGCAGGGCGATCACCGGGGAGCTGTTTTTT.